The T cell receptor (beta chain) under discussion was sequenced for a study of read filtering for tumor transcriptome and immune sequencing. Germline V gene data show CDR1 as SGHRS and CDR2 as YFSETQ. V shed 4 bases and J shed 6 bases, with 16 bases lying between them. The CDR3 length is 15 residues. This library used roughly 370 ng RNA and molecular barcoded adaptors spanning alpha/delta and beta/gamma chains. TCRdb processed the reads anew with MiXCR; each CDR3 protein has one entry. The repertoire holds some 62,000 distinct CDR3 sequences, with approximately 15% as singletons. The receptor was derived from a donor aged 40 or older with multiple myeloma. The chain combines TRBV5-1 with TRBJ2-2, with a tentative D call TRBD2 (6 bases). Material: a population of CD138-negative cells sorted from bone marrow. CDR3 sequence reads: CASSPRPSDSGELFF. The CDR3 nucleotides read TGCGCCAGCAGCCCCCGCCCTAGCGACTCCGGGGAGCTGTTTTTT.